Shown below are 7 T cell receptor beta chains from a single sample sequenced in a study of blood T cells in healthy people across ages. A sample-barcoded 5' primer and a J-beta primer mix were used in a second PCR of roughly 6 to 12 cycles. TCRdb passed the 5' RACE reads through MiXCR, listing each CDR3 protein once. The table lists around 990,000 distinct CDR3 sequences, more than 30% of them singletons. The sequencing sample was made of blood. The receptors come from a man younger than 30 in good health.

The V and J genes are TRBV6-6 and TRBJ2-1, with D perhaps TRBD1 (6 bases). The CDR3 runs 14 residues. CDR1 and CDR2 from the germline V gene are MNHNY and SVGAGI (reference sequence). The V end lost 6 bases, the J end lost 6 bases, and 15 bases lay between the germline ends. This CDR3 is CASRRGQNSNEQFF. In DNA form, the CDR3 reads TGTGCCAGCAGGAGAGGACAGAACTCCAATGAGCAGTTCTTC.

The chain joins TRBV2 to TRBJ1-1; possible D gene TRBD1, 5 bases. Germline V gene sequence: CDR1 SNHLY, CDR2 FYNNEI. The CDR3 consists of 17 residues. Trimming cost V 5 bases and J 2 bases, with 21 bases left between them. The CDR3 spells CASSPYPLRDGNTEAFF. CDR3 coding DNA: TGTGCCAGCAGTCCTTACCCACTCAGGGACGGTAACACTGAAGCTTTCTTT.

A remark on this clonotype: The germline gene is not matched at one end of the junction; a read error may be the cause. The chain is built from TRBV9 and TRBJ2-7, with 7 bases fitting TRBD1. Germline V gene data show CDR1 as SGDLS and CDR2 as YYNGEE. This CDR3 is 15 amino acids long. The CDR3 coding sequence is TGTACCAGCAGCGTAGAGACAGGGCCCCTTTACGAGCAGTACTTC. Translation gives CTSSVETGPLYEQYF.

The chain employs TRBV5-1 and TRBJ2-1, with D perhaps TRBD1 (6 bases). Deletions cut 4 bases from V and 8 bases from J, with 13 bases between. Germline loops: CDR1 SGHRS, CDR2 YFSETQ. CDR3 size: 13 residues. The CDR3 loop reads CASSDSQGDEQFF. CDR3 coding DNA: TGCGCCAGCAGCGACTCACAGGGCGATGAGCAGTTCTTC.

Only a few counts were recorded for this clonotype. This chain links TRBV6-5 with TRBJ2-3; D could derive from TRBD1 or TRBD2 (5 bases each). The CDR3 loop spans 15 amino acids. Germline values: CDR1 MNHEY, CDR2 SVGAGI. Trimming stripped 6 bases from V and 0 bases from J, with 13 bases between. The CDR3 DNA reads TGTGCCAGCAGAAGACCGGGGCCGAGCACAGATACGCAGTATTTT. Translation: CASRRPGPSTDTQYF.

J is TRBJ1-6 and V is TRBV5-4; D unclear. Per germline, CDR1 SGHNT and CDR2 YYREEE (reference sequence). V was cut by 3 bases and J by 6 bases, with 16 bases left in between. This CDR3 region has 16 residues. The DNA for the CDR3 is TGTGCCAGCAGCTCAACAGAGACCGATATTAATTCACCCCTCCACTTT. Its translation: CASSSTETDINSPLHF.

This clonotype was seen only a few times. At one boundary the junction diverges from the germline segment, which might be a read error. The chain is built from TRBV10-2 and TRBJ2-5; D is unresolved. Germline CDR1 reads WSHSY; CDR2 reads SAAADI. CDR3 length equals 11 residues. CDR3 residues: CASSELETPYF. The CDR3, as DNA: TGCGCCAGCAGTGAGTTGGAGACCCCGTACTTC.